This TCR beta chain was identified during a study of identical twins. Study-wide results and limits: Researchers reported weaker excess twin sharing in beta out-of-frame sequences. Low generation-probability sequences were in excess among twin-shared out-of-frame alpha sequences.

Template switching, a step in the protocol, added a universal primer site, and cDNA carried unique molecular identifiers. TCRdb ran MiXCR on the 5' RACE reads and lists one entry per CDR3 protein. The top ten hold about 0.53% of the sample, which has 350,000 to 600,000 distinct CDR3 sequences, about 14% seen once. Everyone who donated was a healthy Caucasian. Trimming removed 6 bases from V and 8 bases from J, with 8 bases in between. The CDR3 totals 11 residues. This clonotype came up a few times. What it recognizes is unknown. The same sample was also studied in work on yellow fever vaccine responses in identical twins.

The genes are TRBV12-3 or TRBV12-4 and TRBJ2-1, with D possibly TRBD1 on 6 matching bases. Sequencing was done on a sample of CD4+ T cells sorted from blood. This sequence was found in a woman aged 18-29 years in good health. The CDR3 region has the DNA TGTGCCAGCAGACAGGGCTATGAGCAGTTCTTC. It codes for CASRQGYEQFF.